This T cell receptor beta chain was observed in a study of T cell responses to AZD1222 COVID-19 vaccine. Study summary: Both about-4-week and about-12-week second-dose recipients were combined.

This CDR3 is built from 15 residues. The V gene's germline CDR1 is SGDLS and CDR2 YYNGEE. V was cut by 0 bases and J by 0 bases, with 7 bases left in between. Concerning this clone: Its specificity is unknown.

The repertoire was sequenced with immunoSEQ multiplex PCR; TCRdb's copy has only in-frame clones and lacks some. Among about 61,000 clones listed, 80% to 90% were seen once. Study findings and constraints: Sampling that yielded the repertoires occurred only after the peak T cell response. Seropositive status at baseline applied to only a handful of AZD1222 recipients. There were vaccine-associated CD4 TCRs across spike, dominant at 160-218 and 743-854.

Sequenced here: peripheral blood, sampled on day 0 of AZD1222 vaccination. The TCR originated in an adult in good health. The chain uses TRBV9 and TRBJ1-3; no definite D call. CDR3 protein: CASSVVGLSGNTIYF. The CDR3 DNA reads as TGTGCCAGCAGCGTAGTTGGGCTCTCTGGAAACACCATATATTTT. The variable domain in full, with the rest retrieved from reference TRBV9 and TRBJ1-3, is DSGVTQTPKHLITATGQRVTLRCSPRSGDLSVYWYQQSLDQGLQFLIQYYNGEERAKGNILERFSAQQFPDLHSELNLSSLELGDSALYFCASSVVGLSGNTIYFGEGSWLTVV.